The 8 T cell receptor beta chains below were found in one sample sequenced in a study of shared clonotypes between healthy human individuals (TCRdb year 2020). The method was the immunoSEQ multiplex PCR assay. TCRdb took this table from immuneACCESS and kept in-frame rearrangements with V and J called. Such tables lack part of the clones; where checked against another copy, unresolved V genes explain under half of the gap, and the rest is unexplained. For this sample there are a few million clones; 80% to 95% appear just once. The ten top clones hold about 0.41% of the sample. Input material: naive CD4+ T cells from PBMCs. The sample's cell subset or site label, decoded: CD45RA+ positively selected. The source is a man aged 18-30 years in good health. Some clones in this sample may be carry-over from other donors' samples.

V is TRBV28 and J is TRBJ1-5; a weak D match, TRBD1 (6 bases). This CDR3 has 17 residues. Germline CDR1 is MDHEN and CDR2 is SYDVKM. Between the trimmed V and J ends, which lost 0 bases and 0 bases, there was a span of 12 bases. For the CDR3, the DNA is TGTGCCAGCAGTTTATGGGGGGGCGAGGATAGCAATCAGCCCCAGCATTTT. It translates to CASSLWGGEDSNQPQHF.

The chain has TRBV9 and TRBJ1-2; 8 positions match TRBD1. Trimming took 5 bases from V and 7 from J; bases not matched to a gene: 13. Germline CDR1 is SGDLS and CDR2 is YYNGEE. The CDR3 covers 15 residues. CDR3 region: CASRTTGGTFGGYTF. The DNA for the CDR3 is TGTGCCAGCAGGACAACAGGGGGGACGTTTGGTGGCTACACCTTC. The full variable domain, in which reference TRBV9 and TRBJ1-2 provide the parts outside the CDR3, is DSGVTQTPKHLITATGQRVTLRCSPRSGDLSVYWYQQSLDQGLQFLIQYYNGEERAKGNILERFSAQQFPDLHSELNLSSLELGDSALYFCASRTTGGTFGGYTFGSGTRLTVV.

The chain links TRBV11-2 to TRBJ1-1; 9 bases fit TRBD1. From germline, CDR1 is SGHAT and CDR2 FQNNGV. Trimming at V came to 1 base and at J to 7 bases, leaving 7 bases not matched to a gene. The CDR3 loop spans 15 amino acids. The CDR3 region has the DNA TGTGCCAGCAGCTTAGGACGGACAGGGGTAATTGAAGCTTTCTTT. Its protein product is CASSLGRTGVIEAFF.

The J gene is TRBJ1-5, the V gene TRBV19; TRBD1 matches at 9 bases. The CDR3 covers 14 residues. The junction had 10 bases not matched to a gene; V was cut back by 10 bases and J by 6 bases. Germline CDR1 LNHDA, CDR2 SQIVND (reference sequence). CDR3: CATQWGTGRQPQHF. The CDR3 nucleotides read TGTGCCACCCAATGGGGGACAGGGCGTCAGCCCCAGCATTTT.

This clone came up once. The chain is built from TRBV6-5 and TRBJ2-7; D tentatively reads TRBD1 or TRBD2 (6 bases each). The CDR3 totals 15 residues. The V gene's germline CDR1 is MNHEY and CDR2 SVGAGI. V was cut by 0 bases and J by 3 bases, with 12 bases left in between. CDR3 nucleotides: TGTGCCAGCAGTTACTCGAACGGGGGCGTCTACGAGCAGTACTTC. This gives the protein CASSYSNGGVYEQYF.

J is TRBJ2-7 and V is TRBV19; 8 nucleotides line up with TRBD2. Looked up from germline, CDR1 is LNHDA and CDR2 is SQIVND (reference sequence). CDR3 length: 13 amino acids. Losses at the gene ends were 5 bases for V and 4 bases for J; bases not matched to a gene: 4. CDR3: CASSDGRVYEQYF. The CDR3 bases are TGTGCCAGTAGTGACGGGAGGGTTTACGAGCAGTACTTC.

The count of this clone is one. The chain combines TRBV5-1 with TRBJ1-1; tentative D call: TRBD1 (5 bases). Germline V lookup: CDR1 SGHRS, CDR2 YFSETQ. Trimming cost V 1 base and J 6 bases, with 13 bases left between them. The CDR3 covers 14 residues. CDR3 in amino acids: CASSLTGSFAEAFF. The DNA of the CDR3 is TGCGCCAGCAGCTTGACAGGAAGTTTCGCTGAAGCTTTCTTT.

The chain joins TRBV7-2 to TRBJ1-2; D is perhaps TRBD1 (5 bases). This CDR3 spans 14 amino acids. CDR1 is SGHTA, CDR2 FQGNSA, per germline. V was cut by 5 bases and J by 6 bases, with 16 bases left in between. In DNA, the CDR3 is TGTGCCAGCAGCCCGGGACCGTATATTGATGGCTACACCTTC. Its protein product is CASSPGPYIDGYTF.